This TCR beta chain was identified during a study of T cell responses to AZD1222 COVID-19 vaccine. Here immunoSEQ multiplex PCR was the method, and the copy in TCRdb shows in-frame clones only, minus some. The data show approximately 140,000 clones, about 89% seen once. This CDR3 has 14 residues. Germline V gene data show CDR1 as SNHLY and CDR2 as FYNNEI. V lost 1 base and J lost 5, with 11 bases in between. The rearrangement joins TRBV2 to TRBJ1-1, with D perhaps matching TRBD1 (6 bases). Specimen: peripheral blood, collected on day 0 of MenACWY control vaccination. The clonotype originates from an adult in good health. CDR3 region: CASSEEGGGTEAFF. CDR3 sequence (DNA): TGTGCCAGCAGTGAAGAAGGAGGGGGTACTGAAGCTTTCTTT.